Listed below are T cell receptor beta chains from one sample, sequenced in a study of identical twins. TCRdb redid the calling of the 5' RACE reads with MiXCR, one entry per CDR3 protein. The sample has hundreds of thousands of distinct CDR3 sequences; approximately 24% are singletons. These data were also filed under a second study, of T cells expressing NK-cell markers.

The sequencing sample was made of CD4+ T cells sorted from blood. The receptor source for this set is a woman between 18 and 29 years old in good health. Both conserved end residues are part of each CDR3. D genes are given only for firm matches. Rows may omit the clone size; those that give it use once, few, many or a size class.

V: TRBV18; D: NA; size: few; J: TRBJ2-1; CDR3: CASSQQANEQFF; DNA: TGTGCCAGCTCACAACAGGCTAATGAGCAGTTCTTC
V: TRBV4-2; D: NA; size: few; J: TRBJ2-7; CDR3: CASSPTGVLGLEQYF; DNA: TGTGCCAGCAGCCCCACGGGAGTGTTGGGTCTCGAGCAGTACTTC
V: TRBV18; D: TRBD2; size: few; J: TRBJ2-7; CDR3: CASSDSLAGGKYEQYF; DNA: TGTGCCAGCTCCGATTCCCTAGCGGGGGGTAAATACGAGCAGTACTTC
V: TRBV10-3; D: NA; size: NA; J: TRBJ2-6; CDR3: CAISDGAGANVLTF; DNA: TGTGCCATCAGTGATGGAGCTGGGGCCAACGTCCTGACTTTC
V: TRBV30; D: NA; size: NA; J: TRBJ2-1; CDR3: CAWKNTGINEQFF; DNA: TGTGCCTGGAAAAATACAGGGATCAATGAGCAGTTCTTC
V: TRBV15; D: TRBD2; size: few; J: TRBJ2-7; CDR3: CATSRDPSGSYEQYF; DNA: TGTGCCACCAGCAGAGATCCTAGCGGGAGCTACGAGCAGTACTTC
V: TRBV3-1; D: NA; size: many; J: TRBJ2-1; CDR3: CASSPYYNEQFF; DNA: TGTGCCAGCAGCCCCTACTACAATGAGCAGTTCTTC
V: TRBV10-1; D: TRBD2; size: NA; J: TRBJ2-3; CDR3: CASGVAGTDTQYF; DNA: TGCGCCAGCGGTGTAGCGGGAACAGATACGCAGTATTTT
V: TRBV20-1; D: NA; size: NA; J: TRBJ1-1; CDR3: CSASRRGGGTEAFF; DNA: TGCAGTGCTAGCCGCAGGGGAGGGGGCACTGAAGCTTTCTTT
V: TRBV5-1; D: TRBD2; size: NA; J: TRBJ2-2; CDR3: CASSSGGPGELFF; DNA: TGCGCCAGCAGCTCGGGGGGGCCCGGGGAGCTGTTTTTT
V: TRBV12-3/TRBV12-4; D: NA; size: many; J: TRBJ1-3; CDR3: CASSLAPGTGNTIYF; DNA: TGTGCCAGCAGTTTAGCCCCCGGGACTGGAAACACCATATATTTT
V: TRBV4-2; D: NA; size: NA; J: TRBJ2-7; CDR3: CASSQERSYEQYF; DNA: TGTGCCAGCAGCCAAGAAAGGTCCTACGAGCAGTACTTC
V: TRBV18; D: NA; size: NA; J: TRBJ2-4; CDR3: CASSPGFGDIQYF; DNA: TGTGCCAGCTCACCGGGTTTTGGGGACATTCAGTACTTC
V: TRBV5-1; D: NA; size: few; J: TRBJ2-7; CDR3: CASMGTGATYEQYF; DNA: TGCGCCAGCATGGGGACGGGGGCCACCTACGAGCAGTACTTC
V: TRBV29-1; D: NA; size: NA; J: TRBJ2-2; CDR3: CSVGEPSYGELFF; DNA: TGCAGCGTTGGTGAACCGTCATACGGGGAGCTGTTTTTT
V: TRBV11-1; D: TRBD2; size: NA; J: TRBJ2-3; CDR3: CASSLVLTSGTWGTDTQYF; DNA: TGTGCCAGCAGCTTAGTGCTGACTAGCGGTACCTGGGGGACAGATACGCAGTATTTT
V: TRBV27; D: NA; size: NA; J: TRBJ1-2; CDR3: CASSEGPYGYTF; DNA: TGTGCCAGCAGTGAAGGACCCTATGGCTACACCTTC
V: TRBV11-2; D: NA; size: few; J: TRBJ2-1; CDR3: CASSLDGSYNEQFF; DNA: TGTGCCAGCAGCTTAGATGGTTCCTACAATGAGCAGTTCTTC
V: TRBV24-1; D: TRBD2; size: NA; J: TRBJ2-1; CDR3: CATSGSGGEYNEQFF; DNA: TGTGCCACCAGTGGTAGCGGGGGGGAGTACAATGAGCAGTTCTTC
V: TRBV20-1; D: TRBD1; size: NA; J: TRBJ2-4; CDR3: CSATGGRNIQYF; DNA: TGCAGTGCTACAGGGGGTAGAAACATTCAGTACTTC
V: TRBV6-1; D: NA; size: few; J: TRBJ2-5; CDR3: CASSEARSGTQYF; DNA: TGTGCCAGCAGTGAAGCAAGAAGTGGGACCCAGTACTTC
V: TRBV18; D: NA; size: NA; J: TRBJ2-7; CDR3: CASSPAGTFSSPSYEQYF; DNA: TGTGCCAGCTCACCCGCCGGGACTTTTTCTTCACCAAGCTACGAGCAGTACTTC
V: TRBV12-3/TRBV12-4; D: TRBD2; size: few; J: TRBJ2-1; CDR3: CASAPAGGNNEQFF; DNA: TGTGCCAGCGCCCCAGCGGGAGGCAATAATGAGCAGTTCTTC
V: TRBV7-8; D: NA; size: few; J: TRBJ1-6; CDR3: CASSLRLPISPLHF; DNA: TGTGCCAGCAGCTTGCGGCTACCAATTTCACCCCTCCACTTT
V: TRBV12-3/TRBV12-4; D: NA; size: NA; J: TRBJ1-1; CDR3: CASSRTERNTEAFF; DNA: TGTGCCAGCAGTCGTACAGAAAGGAACACTGAAGCTTTCTTT
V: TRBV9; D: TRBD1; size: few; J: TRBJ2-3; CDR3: CASSNRQGVTDTQYF; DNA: TGTGCCAGCAGCAACCGACAGGGGGTCACAGATACGCAGTATTTT
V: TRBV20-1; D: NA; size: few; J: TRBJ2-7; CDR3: CSARGLRSFYEQYF; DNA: TGCAGTGCTAGAGGGCTGCGCAGTTTCTACGAGCAGTACTTC
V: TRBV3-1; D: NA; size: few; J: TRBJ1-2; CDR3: CASSQENTIFYGYTF; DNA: TGTGCCAGCAGCCAAGAAAACACGATCTTCTATGGCTACACCTTC
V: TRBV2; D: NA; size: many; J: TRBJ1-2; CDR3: CASSPDRLYGYTF; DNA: TGTGCCAGCAGCCCGGACCGCCTTTATGGCTACACCTTC
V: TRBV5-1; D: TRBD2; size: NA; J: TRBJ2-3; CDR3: CASSTPTSASTDTQYF; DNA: TGCGCCAGCAGCACCCCTACTAGCGCCAGCACAGATACGCAGTATTTT
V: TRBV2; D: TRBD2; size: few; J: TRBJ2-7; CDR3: CASTWTSGAVYEQYF; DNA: TGTGCCAGCACCTGGACTAGCGGGGCGGTCTACGAGCAGTACTTC
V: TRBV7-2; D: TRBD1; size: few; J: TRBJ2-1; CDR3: CASSANRDSKQFF; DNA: TGTGCCAGCAGCGCTAACCGGGACAGCAAGCAGTTCTTC
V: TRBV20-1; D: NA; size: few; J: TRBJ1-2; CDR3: CSASLTNYGYTF; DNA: TGCAGTGCTAGTTTGACTAACTATGGCTACACCTTC
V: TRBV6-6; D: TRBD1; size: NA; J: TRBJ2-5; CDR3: CASSPPGGVTQYF; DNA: TGTGCCAGCAGCCCTCCAGGGGGAGTGACCCAGTACTTC
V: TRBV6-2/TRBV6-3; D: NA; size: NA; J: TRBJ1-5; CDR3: CASSYSNSLNQPQHF; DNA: TGTGCCAGCAGTTACTCGAACTCGCTAAATCAGCCCCAGCATTTT
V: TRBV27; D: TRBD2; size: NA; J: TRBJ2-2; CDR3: CASRLGGSSTGELFF; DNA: TGTGCCAGCAGACTCGGCGGGAGTAGTACCGGGGAGCTGTTTTTT
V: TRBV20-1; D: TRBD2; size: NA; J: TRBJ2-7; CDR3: CSAREGASGGYEQYF; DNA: TGCAGTGCTAGAGAGGGAGCTAGCGGGGGATACGAGCAGTACTTC
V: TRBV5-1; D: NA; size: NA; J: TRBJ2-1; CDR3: CASFSPYNEQFF; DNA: TGCGCCAGTTTCAGCCCCTACAATGAGCAGTTCTTC
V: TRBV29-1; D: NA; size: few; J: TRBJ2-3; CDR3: CSGKDYPRADSDTQYF; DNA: TGCAGCGGAAAAGACTACCCCAGGGCGGATTCAGATACGCAGTATTTT
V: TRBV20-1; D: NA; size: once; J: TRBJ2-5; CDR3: CSAPTPGTQGETQYF; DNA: TGCAGTGCTCCGACACCCGGGACTCAAGGGGAGACCCAGTACTTC
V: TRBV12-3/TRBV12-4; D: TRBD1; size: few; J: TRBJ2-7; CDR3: CASSLWGQGRYEQYF; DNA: TGTGCCAGCAGTTTATGGGGACAGGGTCGATACGAGCAGTACTTC
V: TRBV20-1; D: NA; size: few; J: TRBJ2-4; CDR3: CSVSRGAAKNIQYF; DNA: TGCAGTGTTTCCCGTGGGGCAGCCAAAAACATTCAGTACTTC